This T cell receptor (beta chain) was captured in a study of blood T cell repertoires in COVID-19. Study context: COVID-19 samples from acute and convalescent phases originated in the United States, Italy and Spain. T cells, B-cell-depleted T cells, or PBMCs provided the cDNA or gDNA that served as material.

Authors' methods: It was from reference gene primer amplification that nucleated cell counts were estimated. The assay was immunoSEQ multiplex PCR, and TCRdb's table has in-frame clones only and misses some. V, J and clone size reflect that table, while D and trimming were determined from the DNA. The table has 80,000 to 130,000 clones, over 75% seen once. Sequences were obtained from peripheral blood. This clonotype was sampled from a woman aged 55-75 years with acute or convalescent COVID-19.

CDR3 loop: CASSPQMNTEAFF. Written as DNA, the CDR3 is TGTGCCAGCTCCCCCCAAATGAACACTGAAGCTTTCTTT. The chain has TRBV11-3 and TRBJ1-1; D is undetermined. The germline gives CDR1 SGHNT, CDR2 YENEEA. Trimming pared 8 bases from V and 0 bases from J, leaving 10 bases between. The CDR3 is 13 amino acids. Variable domain in full (rest from reference TRBV11-3 and TRBJ1-1): EAGVVQSPRYKIIEKKQPVAFWCNPISGHNTLYWYLQNLGQGPELLIRYENEEAVDDSQLPKDRFSAERLKGVDSTLKIQPAELGDSAVYLCASSPQMNTEAFFGQGTRLTVV.